This T cell receptor beta chain was obtained from a study of OX40 agonist ivuxolimab in advanced cancers. Study information: The dose of intravenous ivuxolimab that patients received every 2 weeks ranged from 0.01 to 10 mg/kg.

As for this clone: Antigen unknown.

Study-wide results and limits: CD4+ T cells averaged fewer expanded clones than CD8+ T cells.

Only in-frame clones appear in the TCRdb table, and some are missing; sequencing was by immunoSEQ multiplex PCR. The sample holds tens of thousands of clones, roughly 88% seen once. Patients were ruled out by autoimmune disease history or systemic immunosuppression. The timepoints at which blood was sampled were baseline, cycle 4 day 1, and cycle 7 day 1. This receptor was taken from an adult with an advanced solid tumor such as melanoma, head and neck, liver or kidney cancer. The material sequenced was CD4+ or CD8+ T cells sorted from blood, taken in a trial of the OX40 agonist ivuxolimab.

CDR3 coding DNA: TGTGCCAGCAGCCACCCTGACGACAGGTGGGCAAACACCATATATTTT. Its protein is CASSHPDDRWANTIYF. The chain couples TRBV7-9 to TRBJ1-3; perhaps TRBD1 as D (6 bases). The CDR3 sequence is 16 residues long. Germline V gives CDR1 SEHNR, CDR2 FQNEAQ (reference sequence). V dropped 5 bases and J dropped 6 bases, with 20 bases sitting between them. Using reference TRBV7-9 and TRBJ1-3 for the parts outside the CDR3, the full variable domain is DTGVSQNPRHKITKRGQNVTFRCDPISEHNRLYWYRQTLGQGPEFLTYFQNEAQLEKSRLLSDRFSAERPKGSFSTLEIQRTEQGDSAMYLCASSHPDDRWANTIYFGEGSWLTVV.